Listed here are 19 T cell receptor beta chains from one sample, sequenced in a study of regulatory dendritic cells for organ transplantation. Using immunoSEQ multiplex PCR, the repertoire was profiled, and TCRdb retains in-frame clones only, with some absent. This sample has fewer than 50,000 clones, with just over 90% found just once. Sample: naive CD8+ T cells from blood. Indicated subset: CD45RA+ naive T cells. Source of these receptors: a human donor in good health.

The chain has TRBV11-2 and TRBJ1-1; D is unclear. With 5 bases removed from V and 2 bases from J, the gap between germline ends came to 21 bases. Germline CDR1 reads SGHAT; CDR2 reads FQNNGV. The CDR3 has 17 residues. The CDR3 is CASSPDRTTRYNTEAFF. The CDR3 nucleotides read TGTGCCAGCAGCCCCGATCGGACCACACGCTATAACACTGAAGCTTTCTTT.

This chain's CDR3 is CASSLAGSPLEQYF. In nucleotides, the CDR3 is TGTGCCAGCAGCTTAGCGGGCAGCCCCCTGGAGCAGTACTTC. The rearrangement uses TRBV7-9 and TRBJ2-7; D gene unclear. Deletions cut 0 bases from V and 7 bases from J, with 13 bases between. Germline V gene data show CDR1 as SEHNR and CDR2 as FQNEAQ (reference sequence). The CDR3 totals 14 residues.

The chain employs TRBV9 and TRBJ2-1; 11 bases fit TRBD2. Germline values: CDR1 SGDLS, CDR2 YYNGEE. The CDR3 is made up of 19 amino acids. V dropped 4 bases and J dropped 7; count of bases not matched to a gene: 19. The CDR3 DNA reads as TGTGCCAGCAGCCTGCGACAGGGGCTGGGGACTAGCGGCGGAAATGAGCAGTTCTTC. This encodes CASSLRQGLGTSGGNEQFF. The full variable domain, rest sourced from reference TRBV9 and TRBJ2-1, is DSGVTQTPKHLITATGQRVTLRCSPRSGDLSVYWYQQSLDQGLQFLIQYYNGEERAKGNILERFSAQQFPDLHSELNLSSLELGDSALYFCASSLRQGLGTSGGNEQFFGPGTRLTVL.

V is TRBV28 and J is TRBJ1-1; 9 positions match TRBD1. Germline V lookup: CDR1 MDHEN, CDR2 SYDVKM. The junction had 8 bases not matched to a gene; V was cut back by 3 bases and J by 3 bases. The CDR3 covers 16 residues. The CDR3 region is CASSFPLQGADTEAFF. As DNA, the CDR3 is TGTGCCAGCAGTTTCCCCTTACAGGGGGCGGACACTGAAGCTTTCTTT.

This clone has a handful of counts. The rearrangement joins TRBV7-3 to TRBJ1-2; no clear D gene. The CDR3 totals 13 residues. V lost 1 base to trimming and J lost 5 bases, with 8 bases between them. Looked up from germline, CDR1 is SGHTA and CDR2 is FQGTGA. The CDR3 reads CASSLNPHYGYTF. CDR3 in DNA: TGTGCCAGCAGCTTAAACCCCCATTATGGCTACACCTTC.

The chain links TRBV7-2 to TRBJ2-7; the D gene could be TRBD1 or TRBD2 (6 bases each). Trimming removed 1 base at V and 5 bases at J, with 18 bases between. This CDR3 spans 16 amino acids. Germline-derived CDR1 and CDR2 are SGHTA and FQGNSA. The CDR3 coding sequence is TGTGCCAGCAGCTTAGTGGGGGGCAAAACCCTCCACGAGCAGTACTTC. Amino acid sequence: CASSLVGGKTLHEQYF.

This chain connects TRBV21-1 to TRBJ2-1. TRBV21-1 is recorded as a pseudogene. The CDR3 sequence is 16 residues long. CDR3 sequence (DNA): TGTGCCAGCAGCAAATCAGACGGTTTCTTGACGGATGAGCAGTTCTTC. Its protein is CASSKSDGFLTDEQFF.

This chain joins TRBV28 and TRBJ2-7, with TRBD2 matching 7 bases. Per germline, CDR1 MDHEN and CDR2 SYDVKM. The CDR3 spans 12 residues. J was trimmed by 6 bases and V by 5 bases; bases with no gene match: 4. CDR3 coding DNA: TGTGCCAGCAGTCAACTAGCGCCCGAGCAGTACTTC. Translated: CASSQLAPEQYF.

This clone was observed once. This chain links TRBV5-6 with TRBJ2-5, with D uncertain. Germline CDR1 SGHDT, CDR2 YYEEEE. This CDR3 contains 13 residues. V was clipped by 4 bases and J by 4 bases, with 11 bases between them. The CDR3 loop reads CASSPVVGETQYF. As DNA, the CDR3 is TGTGCCAGCAGCCCGGTGGTGGGAGAGACCCAGTACTTC.

The rearrangement joins TRBV4-3 to TRBJ1-5, with 7 bases fitting TRBD1. The CDR3 is 15 residues long. Germline lookup yields CDR1 LGHNA and CDR2 YSLEER. J gave up 7 bases and V 0 bases, and 6 bases lay outside the gene matches. CDR3 DNA: TGCGCCAGCAGCCAAGATTGGGACAGAAGACAGCCCCAGCATTTT. Amino acids: CASSQDWDRRQPQHF.

This clone was seen only a few times. The rearrangement joins TRBV7-9 to TRBJ1-4; TRBD1 agrees at 7 bases. This CDR3 spans 16 amino acids. V lost 4 bases and J lost 4; bases outside the gene matches: 9. Germline-derived CDR1 and CDR2 are SEHNR and FQNEAQ (reference sequence). Here the CDR3 DNA reads TGTGCCAGCAGCTCATCAAAGTGGGACAGTAATGAAAAACTGTTTTTT. Translation gives CASSSSKWDSNEKLFF.

This chain uses TRBV5-1 with TRBJ1-2; 7 bases line up with TRBD1. V was clipped by 4 bases and J by 0 bases; unmatched bases: 3. The germline CDR1 and CDR2 sequences are SGHRS and YFSETQ. The CDR3 runs to 14 residues. DNA of the CDR3: TGCGCCAGCAGCATGACAGGGACTAACTATGGCTACACCTTC. Translation gives CASSMTGTNYGYTF.

J is TRBJ2-1 and V is TRBV4-3, with 8 positions matching TRBD2. Germline values: CDR1 LGHNA, CDR2 YSLEER. The CDR3 covers 17 residues. Germline trimming cut 1 base from V and 7 bases from J; bases unmatched to any gene: 12. CDR3 nucleotide sequence: TGCGCCAGCAGCCAAGTGGCGTCCCGTCGGGGGGGGAATGAGCAGTTCTTC. Translation gives CASSQVASRRGGNEQFF.

This clone was counted between two and nine times. The V gene is TRBV29-1, the J gene TRBJ1-2; 7 nucleotides line up with TRBD1. CDR1 and CDR2 from the germline V gene are SQVTM and ANQGSEA. The CDR3 consists of 14 residues. The V gene end was trimmed by 4 bases and the J gene end by 4 bases; junction bases not matched to a gene: 9. CDR3 protein: CSVVHSRDSYGYTF. For the CDR3, the DNA is TGCAGCGTTGTCCATAGCCGGGACAGCTATGGCTACACCTTC.

The rearrangement links TRBV27 to TRBJ1-1; D gene ambiguous. The V gene lost 6 bases and the J gene lost 0 bases, with 11 bases spanning the gap. The CDR3 contains 14 residues. Germline V gene data show CDR1 as MNHEY and CDR2 as SMNVEV (reference sequence). CDR3 sequence: CASRPRRLNTEAFF. The DNA for the CDR3 is TGTGCCAGCAGACCGCGACGCCTGAACACTGAAGCTTTCTTT.

The V gene is TRBV6-6, the J gene TRBJ2-7; a weak D match, TRBD1 (6 bases). Germline values: CDR1 MNHNY, CDR2 SVGAGI (reference sequence). The CDR3 sequence is 14 residues long. The V gene lost 3 bases and the J gene lost 2 bases, with 11 bases spanning the gap. The CDR3 nucleotides are TGTGCCAGCAGTTATCAGGGGCCCCCCTACGAGCAGTACTTC. Encoded protein: CASSYQGPPYEQYF.

The gene calls are TRBV28 and TRBJ2-7; D ambiguous. The germline CDR1 and CDR2 sequences are MDHEN and SYDVKM. Between the trimmed V and J ends, which lost 2 bases and 6 bases, there was a span of 8 bases. The CDR3 extends over 12 amino acids. The CDR3 is CASSLPTGEQYF. CDR3 in DNA: TGTGCCAGCAGTTTACCCACCGGCGAGCAGTACTTC.

V gene TRBV27 combines with J gene TRBJ2-1; D uncertain. Germline lookup yields CDR1 MNHEY and CDR2 SMNVEV (reference sequence). The V end was cut by 0 bases, the J end by 7 bases, with 7 bases between. The CDR3 is 13 amino acids. CDR3 coding DNA: TGTGCCAGCAGTTTATCGTGGGGAAATGAGCAGTTCTTC. Its protein product is CASSLSWGNEQFF.

The gene calls are TRBV10-3 and TRBJ2-1, with 8 bases aligning to TRBD1. The germline V gene has CDR1 ENHRY and CDR2 SYGVKD. CDR3 size: 15 residues. J lost 5 bases, V lost 2 bases, and 5 bases had no gene match. The CDR3 is CAISEGQGGNNEQFF. In DNA, the CDR3 is TGTGCCATCAGTGAGGGACAGGGTGGTAACAATGAGCAGTTCTTC.